The present TCR beta chain was sequenced within a study of CD8+ T cells in alopecia areata. Study results and limitations: The study found higher clonality in lesional than normal scalp, especially in alopecia totalis/universalis. Mouse data revealed clearer TCR sharing than patient data did, a gap possibly tied to HLA. Sequencing of scalp samples also includes resident alphabeta T cells from normal skin.

Comment on this clone: No antigen is known for it.

Extracted RNA was reverse transcribed, and the resulting cDNA served as sequencing template. Measured with immunoSEQ multiplex PCR; TCRdb has only the in-frame clones, and not every one. The repertoire holds 4,000 to 4,500 clones, 68% seen once, with around 20% in the top ten. The sample consisted of skin. The TCR comes from a human donor in good health.

The CDR3 loop is CASSPVDTQYF. DNA of the CDR3: TGTGCCAGCTCACCGGTGGATACGCAGTATTTT. The chain combines TRBV18 with TRBJ2-3, with D unclear. V gave up 3 bases and J gave up 6 bases, with 4 bases separating them. Germline V gene data show CDR1 as KGHSH and CDR2 as LQKENI. The CDR3 contains 11 residues.